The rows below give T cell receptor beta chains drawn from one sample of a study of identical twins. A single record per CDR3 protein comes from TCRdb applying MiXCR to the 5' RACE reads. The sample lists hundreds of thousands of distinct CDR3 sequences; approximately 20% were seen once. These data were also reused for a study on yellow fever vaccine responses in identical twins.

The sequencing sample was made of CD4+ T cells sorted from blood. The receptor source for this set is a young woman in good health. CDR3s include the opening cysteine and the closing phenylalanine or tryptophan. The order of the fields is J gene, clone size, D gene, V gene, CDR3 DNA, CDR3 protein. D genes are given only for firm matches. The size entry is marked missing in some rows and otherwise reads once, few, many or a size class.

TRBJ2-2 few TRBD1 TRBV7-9 TGTGCCTTTCGCCGAAGCCCGGGACAGGCGAACACCGGGGAGCTGTTTTTT CAFRRSPGQANTGELFF
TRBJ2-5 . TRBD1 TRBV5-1 TGCGCCAGCAGCCGGGTCGGACAGGACCAAGAGACCCAGTACTTC CASSRVGQDQETQYF
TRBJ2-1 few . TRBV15 TGTGCCACCAGCAGGAGGCTAGCAGCTCCCAATGAGCAGTTCTTC CATSRRLAAPNEQFF
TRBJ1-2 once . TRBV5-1 TGCGCCAGCAGCTTGAATGCGGTGGGGAACTATGGCTACACCTTC CASSLNAVGNYGYTF
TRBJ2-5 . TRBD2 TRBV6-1 TGTGCCAGCAGTGAATCGGGCGGGAGGCCATTGAAAGAGACCCAGTACTTC CASSESGGRPLKETQYF
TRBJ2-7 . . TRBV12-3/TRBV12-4 TGTGCCAGCAGTCTTGGGGCGGGAAGGGAGCAGTACTTC CASSLGAGREQYF
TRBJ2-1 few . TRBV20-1 TGCAGTTTCCATCAACCGGGACACCACAATGAGCAGTTCTTC CSFHQPGHHNEQFF
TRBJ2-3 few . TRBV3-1 TGTGCCAGCAGCCAAGATATTACCACAGATACGCAGTATTTT CASSQDITTDTQYF
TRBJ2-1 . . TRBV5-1 TGCGCCAGCAGTTACGGACTCACCCGGGGCAATGAGCAGTTCTTC CASSYGLTRGNEQFF
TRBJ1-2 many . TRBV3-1 TGTGCCAGCAGCTCGCAGGATGCCTATGGCTACACCTTC CASSSQDAYGYTF
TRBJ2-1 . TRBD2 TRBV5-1 TGCGCCAGCAGCGGGACTAGCGGGGTTCTCGATGAGCAGTTCTTC CASSGTSGVLDEQFF
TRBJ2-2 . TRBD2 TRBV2 TGTGCCAGCAACCCGACTAGCGGGGGGTCCGGGGAGCTGTTTTTT CASNPTSGGSGELFF
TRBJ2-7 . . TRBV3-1 TGTGCCAGCAGCCAAGAACCCCCTTGGGAGCAGTACTTC CASSQEPPWEQYF
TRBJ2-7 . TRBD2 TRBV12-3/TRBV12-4 TGTGCCAGCAGTTTTCGGACTAGCGGGATCGACGAGCAGTACTTC CASSFRTSGIDEQYF
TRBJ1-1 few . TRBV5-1 TGCGCCAGCAGCTTGTTTGGGGAGCCAGGCTATCACATGAACACTGAAGCTTTCTTT CASSLFGEPGYHMNTEAFF
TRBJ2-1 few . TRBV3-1 TGTGCCAGCAGCCCGGCGTTAGCGGCGAACAATGAGCAGTTCTTC CASSPALAANNEQFF
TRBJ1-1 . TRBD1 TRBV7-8 TGTGCCAGCAGCTTACCCGGGACAGGGGTTATGAACACTGAAGCTTTCTTT CASSLPGTGVMNTEAFF
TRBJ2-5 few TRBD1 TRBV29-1 TGCAGCGTTCGACAGGGTGTGGAGACCCAGTACTTC CSVRQGVETQYF
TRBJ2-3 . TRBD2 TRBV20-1 TGCAGTGCTAACTCTTGGACTAGCTTCACAGATACGCAGTATTTT CSANSWTSFTDTQYF
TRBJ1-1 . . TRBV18 TGTGCCAGCTCACCAAGGACAGAAATATTTGAAGCTTTCTTT CASSPRTEIFEAFF
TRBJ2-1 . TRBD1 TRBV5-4 TGTGCCAGCAGCGGGGGACAGGTCAATGAGCAGTTCTTC CASSGGQVNEQFF
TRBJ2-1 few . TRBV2 TGTGCCAGCAGTGAAGGACATCAGTTAGTGAGTGAGCAGTTCTTC CASSEGHQLVSEQFF
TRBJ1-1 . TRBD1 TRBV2 TGTGCCAGCAGTAAAGGACAGGGGAGGTCTGAAGCTTTCTTT CASSKGQGRSEAFF
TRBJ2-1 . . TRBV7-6 TGTGCCAGCAGCACCCGGGACTTTGACAATGAGCAGTTCTTC CASSTRDFDNEQFF
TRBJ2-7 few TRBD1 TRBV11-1 TGTGCCAGCAGCTTTCTCGGGGCAGGGGGCACTTTCTCCTACGAGCAGTACTTC CASSFLGAGGTFSYEQYF
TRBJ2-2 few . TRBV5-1 TGCGCCAGCAGCCCTGGTGGAGCAGGGAATGTCGGGGAGCTGTTTTTT CASSPGGAGNVGELFF
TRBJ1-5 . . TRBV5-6 TGTGCCAGCAGCTTGGGGGCCTCGTTCAACCAGCCCCAGCATTTT CASSLGASFNQPQHF
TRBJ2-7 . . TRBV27 TGTGCCAGCAGATGGGTTCTGGGCAGCTCCTACGAGCAGTACTTC CASRWVLGSSYEQYF
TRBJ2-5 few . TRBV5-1 TGCGCCAGCAGCACGGAAGGACCCACCGTAGTGGAGACCCAGTACTTC CASSTEGPTVVETQYF
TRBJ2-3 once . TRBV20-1 TGCAGTGCTAGAAGGGTTAGCACAGATACGCAGTATTTT CSARRVSTDTQYF
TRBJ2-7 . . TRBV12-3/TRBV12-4 TGTGCCAGCAGAGCCGGGACCCCCTACGAGCAGTACTTC CASRAGTPYEQYF
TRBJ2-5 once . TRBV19 TGTGCCAGTGGCCCACCAGCTCAAGAGACCCAGTACTTC CASGPPAQETQYF
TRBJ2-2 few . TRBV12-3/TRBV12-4 TGTGCCAGCAGGGGTTCAGGCCGATTCGCCGGGGAGCTGTTTTTT CASRGSGRFAGELFF
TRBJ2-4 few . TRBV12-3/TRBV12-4 TGTGCCAGCAGTTTAGCCAGGCAACTAGCCAAAAACATTCAGTACTTC CASSLARQLAKNIQYF
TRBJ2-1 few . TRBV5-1 TGCGCCAGCAGCACGCGGGACTCAGGGCTCCGTGAGCAGTTCTTC CASSTRDSGLREQFF
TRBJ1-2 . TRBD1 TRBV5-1 TGCGCCAGCAGCCCGGGGGACAGCGACATACGTGGCTACACCTTC CASSPGDSDIRGYTF
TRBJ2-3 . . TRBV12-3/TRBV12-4 TGTGCCAGCAGTTTAGGGGGAACTTACTCAGATACGCAGTATTTT CASSLGGTYSDTQYF
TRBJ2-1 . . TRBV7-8 TGTGCCAGCAGCTCACGAGCGGGTCCCTACAATGAGCAGTTCTTC CASSSRAGPYNEQFF
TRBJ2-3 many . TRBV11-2 TGTGCCGTTCGGGGGAGCTACACAGATACGCAGTATTTT CAVRGSYTDTQYF
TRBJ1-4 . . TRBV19 TGTGCCAGTAGTGAAGACGTAGTAACGCTGTTTTTT CASSEDVVTLFF